A single sample is the source of the 11 T cell receptor beta chains below, sequenced in a study of cytomegalovirus exposure and HLA in healthy donors. Both 60 Vbeta primers and 13 Jbeta primers went into the PCR. The data were produced by immunoSEQ multiplex PCR, yet TCRdb's version contains in-frame clones alone and is incomplete. The repertoire holds some 120,000 clones, with around 80% as singletons. Input material: PBMCs. All receptors come from a woman between 18 and 29 years old in good health and CMV-seropositive.

The rearrangement links TRBV2 to TRBJ2-3; the match to TRBD1 covers 8 bases. The length of the CDR3 is 15 residues. CDR1 SNHLY and CDR2 FYNNEI come from the germline V gene. V dropped 7 bases and J dropped 5; count of bases not matched to a gene: 11. The CDR3 DNA reads TGTGCCAGCAAACCCGACAGGGGTGACGGAGATACGCAGTATTTT. Its translation is CASKPDRGDGDTQYF. Full variable domain (missing parts from reference TRBV2 and TRBJ2-3): EPEVTQTPSHQVTQMGQEVILRCVPISNHLYFYWYRQILGQKVEFLVSFYNNEISEKSEIFDDQFSVERPDGSNFTLKIRSTKLEDSAMYFCASKPDRGDGDTQYFGPGTRLTVL.

This clone has a handful of counts. V usage is TRBV7-9 and J usage is TRBJ2-1; the match to TRBD2 covers 7 bases. This CDR3 comprises 14 residues. The J segment lost 3 bases and the V segment lost 7 bases, leaving 6 bases of the junction unmatched. Germline CDR1 reads SEHNR; CDR2 reads FQNEAQ (reference sequence). The CDR3: CASNLGGGYNEQFF. As DNA, the CDR3 is TGTGCCAGCAACCTTGGCGGGGGCTACAATGAGCAGTTCTTC.

The chain employs TRBV2 and TRBJ2-7, with 8 bases identical to TRBD1. V lost 4 bases, J lost 2 bases, and 4 bases stayed unmatched. The germline V gene has CDR1 SNHLY and CDR2 FYNNEI. The CDR3 contains 14 residues. The CDR3 nucleotides are TGTGCCAGCAGTGGGACAGGGCCGGCCTACGAGCAGTACTTC. It is translated as CASSGTGPAYEQYF.

The V and J genes are TRBV6-1 and TRBJ1-2, with D maybe TRBD1 (5 bases). The CDR3 contains 12 residues. Looked up from germline, CDR1 is MNHNS and CDR2 is SASEGT. Trimming pared 7 bases from V and 8 bases from J, leaving 14 bases between. CDR3 loop: CASTNGGGGYTF. In nucleotides, the CDR3 is TGTGCCAGCACCAACGGGGGAGGCGGCTACACCTTC.

This sequence joins TRBV7-3 and TRBJ2-2; 7 nucleotides match TRBD2. From germline, CDR1 is SGHTA and CDR2 FQGTGA. CDR3 size: 16 residues. The V segment lost 1 base and the J segment 1 base; nucleotides outside the gene matches: 3. The CDR3 region has the DNA TGTGCCAGCAGCTTAAATCCGGGGGGGAACACCGGGGAGCTGTTTTTT. This sequence encodes CASSLNPGGNTGELFF.

This chain uses TRBV28 with TRBJ2-7; D remains ambiguous. Trimming took off 4 bases at V and 6 bases at J, with 7 bases between the two ends. The CDR3 runs 11 residues. CDR1 MDHEN and CDR2 SYDVKM come from the germline V gene. This chain's CDR3 is CASSYPGEQYF. The CDR3 DNA is TGTGCCAGCAGTTATCCAGGCGAGCAGTACTTC.

V usage is TRBV4-1 and J usage is TRBJ2-3, with 9 bases that match TRBD2. The CDR3 extends over 15 amino acids. Germline assignment: CDR1 MGHRA and CDR2 YSYEKL. After removal of 2 bases from V and 4 bases from J, the junction contained 4 bases not matched to a gene. The CDR3 DNA reads as TGCGCCAGCAGCCAACTAGCGGGAACCCCAGATACGCAGTATTTT. Translated, it gives CASSQLAGTPDTQYF.

This chain links TRBV7-9 with TRBJ1-1; D is undetermined. Looked up from germline, CDR1 is SEHNR and CDR2 is FQNEAQ (reference sequence). This CDR3 comprises 11 residues. Trimming removed 4 bases from V and 11 bases from J, with 11 bases in between. In DNA, the CDR3 is TGTGCCAGCAGCTCAATGGGAGGTGCTTTCTTT. Translation gives CASSSMGGAFF.

The J gene is TRBJ1-1, the V gene TRBV7-9; 9 bases map to TRBD1. There are 15 residues in the CDR3. Germline V gene lookup returns CDR1 SEHNR and CDR2 FQNEAQ (reference sequence). J was trimmed by 5 bases and V by 4 bases; bases with no gene match: 8. The CDR3 is CASSSTGGPWTEAFF. Here the CDR3 DNA reads TGTGCCAGCAGCTCGACAGGGGGGCCCTGGACTGAAGCTTTCTTT.

This clone turned up a few times. The rearrangement links TRBV6-1 to TRBJ1-6; 10 positions agree with TRBD1. This CDR3 has 15 amino acids. The V gene's germline CDR1 is MNHNS and CDR2 SASEGT. Trimming removed 6 bases from V and 10 bases from J; junction bases left unmatched: 9. CDR3: CASSSGQGGSSPLHF. The CDR3 DNA is TGTGCCAGCAGCTCTGGACAGGGGGGCTCCTCACCCCTCCACTTT.

This chain uses TRBV5-1 with TRBJ2-1; D is unclear. The V gene's germline CDR1 is SGHRS and CDR2 YFSETQ. V shed 2 bases and J shed 9 bases, with 6 bases lying between them. This CDR3 has 11 residues. The chain's CDR3 is CASSFSREQFF. CDR3 bases: TGCGCCAGCAGCTTCAGTCGTGAGCAGTTCTTC.